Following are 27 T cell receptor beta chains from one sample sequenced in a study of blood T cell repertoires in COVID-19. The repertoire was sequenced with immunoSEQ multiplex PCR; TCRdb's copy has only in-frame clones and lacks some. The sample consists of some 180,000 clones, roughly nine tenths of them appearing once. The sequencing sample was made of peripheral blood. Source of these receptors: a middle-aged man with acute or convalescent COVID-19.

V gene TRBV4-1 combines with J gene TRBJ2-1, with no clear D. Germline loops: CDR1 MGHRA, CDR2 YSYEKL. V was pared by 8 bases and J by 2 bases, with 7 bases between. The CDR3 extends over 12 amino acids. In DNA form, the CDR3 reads TGCGCCAGCTCTGGGCCCTACAATGAGCAGTTCTTC. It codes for CASSGPYNEQFF.

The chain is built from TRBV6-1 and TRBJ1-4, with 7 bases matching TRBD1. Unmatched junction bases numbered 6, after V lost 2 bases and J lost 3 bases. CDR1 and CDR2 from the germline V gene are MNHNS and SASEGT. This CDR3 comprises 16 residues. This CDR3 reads CASSEILTGPNEKLFF. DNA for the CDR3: TGTGCCAGCAGTGAAATCCTGACAGGGCCTAATGAAAAACTGTTTTTT.

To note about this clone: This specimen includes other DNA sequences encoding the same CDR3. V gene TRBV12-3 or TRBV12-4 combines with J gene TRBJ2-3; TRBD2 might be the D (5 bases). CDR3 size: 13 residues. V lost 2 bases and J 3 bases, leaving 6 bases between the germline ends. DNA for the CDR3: TGTGCCAGCAGTTTAACGGGGACAGATACGCAGTATTTT. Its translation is CASSLTGTDTQYF.

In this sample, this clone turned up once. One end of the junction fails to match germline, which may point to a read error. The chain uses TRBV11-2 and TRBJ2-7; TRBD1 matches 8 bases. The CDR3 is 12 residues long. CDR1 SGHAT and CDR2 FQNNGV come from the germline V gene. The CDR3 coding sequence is TGTGCCAGCAGCTACATTAGGGACAGGAGTTTCTTC. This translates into CASSYIRDRSFF.

CDR3 DNA sequence: TGTGCCAGCAGCAGTCGACAGGTGAATGAGCAGTTCTTC. It translates to CASSSRQVNEQFF. The genes are TRBV11-2 and TRBJ2-1; perhaps TRBD1 as D (6 bases). The germline V gene encodes CDR1 SGHAT and CDR2 FQNNGV. V was shortened by 5 bases and J by 7 bases, with 12 bases between the two germline ends. This CDR3 contains 13 residues.

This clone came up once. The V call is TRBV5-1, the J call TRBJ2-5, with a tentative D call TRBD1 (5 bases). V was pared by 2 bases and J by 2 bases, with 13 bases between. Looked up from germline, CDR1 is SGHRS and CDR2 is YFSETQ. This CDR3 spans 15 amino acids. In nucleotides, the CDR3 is TGCGCCAGCAGCTTATCAGGGTCAGCGCAAGAGACCCAGTACTTC. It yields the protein CASSLSGSAQETQYF.

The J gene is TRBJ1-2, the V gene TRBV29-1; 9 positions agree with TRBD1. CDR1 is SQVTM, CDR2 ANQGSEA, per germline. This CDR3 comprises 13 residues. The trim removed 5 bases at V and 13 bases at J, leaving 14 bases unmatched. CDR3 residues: CSVTDRTGVIITF. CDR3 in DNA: TGCAGCGTTACAGACCGGACAGGGGTGATCATCACCTTC.

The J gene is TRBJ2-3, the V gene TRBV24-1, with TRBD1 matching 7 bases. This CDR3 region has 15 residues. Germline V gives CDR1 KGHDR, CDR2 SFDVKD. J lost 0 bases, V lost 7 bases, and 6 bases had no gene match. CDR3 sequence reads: CATSRSGGSTDTQYF. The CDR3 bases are TGTGCCACCAGCCGATCAGGGGGAAGCACAGATACGCAGTATTTT.

In DNA form, the CDR3 reads TGTGCCACCAAGGGACTAGCGGGGTCGGAGACCCAGTACTTC. Protein: CATKGLAGSETQYF. The chain joins TRBV10-3 to TRBJ2-5, with 13 nucleotides matching TRBD2. The CDR3 is 14 amino acids. The V gene end was trimmed by 10 bases and the J gene end by 5 bases; junction bases not matched to a gene: 7. The germline gives CDR1 ENHRY, CDR2 SYGVKD.

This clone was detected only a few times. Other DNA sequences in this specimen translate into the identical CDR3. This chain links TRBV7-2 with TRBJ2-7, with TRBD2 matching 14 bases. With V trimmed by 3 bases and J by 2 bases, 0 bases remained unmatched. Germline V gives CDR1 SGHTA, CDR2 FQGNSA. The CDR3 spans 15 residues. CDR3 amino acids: CASSLGLAGAYEQYF. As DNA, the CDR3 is TGTGCCAGCAGCTTGGGACTAGCGGGGGCCTACGAGCAGTACTTC.

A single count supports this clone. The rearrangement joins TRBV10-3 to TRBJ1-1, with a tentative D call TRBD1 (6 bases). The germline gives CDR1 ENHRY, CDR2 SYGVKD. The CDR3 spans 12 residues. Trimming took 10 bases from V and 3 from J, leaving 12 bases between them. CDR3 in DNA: TGTGCCACCTCTGACAGGTACACTGAAGCTTTCTTT. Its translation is CATSDRYTEAFF.

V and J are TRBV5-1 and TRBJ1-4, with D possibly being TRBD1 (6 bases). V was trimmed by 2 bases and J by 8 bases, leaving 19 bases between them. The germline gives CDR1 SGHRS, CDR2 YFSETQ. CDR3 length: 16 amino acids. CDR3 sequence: CASSLQGMVPGEKLFF. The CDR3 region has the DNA TGCGCCAGCAGCTTACAGGGAATGGTCCCTGGCGAAAAACTGTTTTTT.

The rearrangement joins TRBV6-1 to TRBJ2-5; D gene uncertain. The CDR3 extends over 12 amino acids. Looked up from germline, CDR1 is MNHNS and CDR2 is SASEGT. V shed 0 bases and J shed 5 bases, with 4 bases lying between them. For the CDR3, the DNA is TGTGCCAGCAGTGAAGCGAGGGAGACCCAGTACTTC. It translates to CASSEARETQYF.

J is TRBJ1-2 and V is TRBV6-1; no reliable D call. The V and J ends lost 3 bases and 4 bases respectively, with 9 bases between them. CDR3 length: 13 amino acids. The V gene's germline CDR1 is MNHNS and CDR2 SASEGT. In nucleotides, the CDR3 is TGTGCCAGCAGTGAGCGACGGGGCTATGGCTACACCTTC. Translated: CASSERRGYGYTF.

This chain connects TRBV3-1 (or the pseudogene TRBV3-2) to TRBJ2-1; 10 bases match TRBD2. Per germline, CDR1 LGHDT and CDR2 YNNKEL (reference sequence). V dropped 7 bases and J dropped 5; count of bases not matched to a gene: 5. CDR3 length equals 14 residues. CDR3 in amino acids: CASTTSGVNNEQFF. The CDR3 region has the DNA TGTGCCAGCACCACTAGCGGGGTAAACAATGAGCAGTTCTTC.

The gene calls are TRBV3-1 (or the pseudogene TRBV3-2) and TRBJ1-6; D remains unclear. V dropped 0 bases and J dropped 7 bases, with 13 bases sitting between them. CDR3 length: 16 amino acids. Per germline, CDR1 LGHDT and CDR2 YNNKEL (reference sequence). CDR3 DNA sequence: TGTGCCAGCAGCCAAGAAAGTCTGAGGCCAAATTCACCCCTCCACTTT. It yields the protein CASSQESLRPNSPLHF.

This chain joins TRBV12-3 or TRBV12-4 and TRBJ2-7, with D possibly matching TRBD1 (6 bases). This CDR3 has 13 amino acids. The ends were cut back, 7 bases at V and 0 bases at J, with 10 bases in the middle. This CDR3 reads CASKDSNSYEQYF. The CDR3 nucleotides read TGTGCCAGCAAGGACAGTAACTCCTACGAGCAGTACTTC.

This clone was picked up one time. CDR3 bases: TGTGCCAGCAGCTTCGGCGGGGGCTGGACAGATACGCAGTATTTT. Its protein is CASSFGGGWTDTQYF. The V and J genes are TRBV7-2 and TRBJ2-3; maybe TRBD2 (7 bases). This CDR3 is built from 15 residues. Per the germline V gene, CDR1 is SGHTA and CDR2 is FQGNSA. Trimming left V 3 bases short and J 3 bases short, with 13 bases between. The variable domain in full, with the rest retrieved from reference TRBV7-2 and TRBJ2-3, is GAGVSQSPSNKVTEKGKDVELRCDPISGHTALYWYRQSLGQGLEFLIYFQGNSAPDKSGLPSDRFSAERTGGSVSTLTIQRTQQEDSAVYLCASSFGGGWTDTQYFGPGTRLTVL.

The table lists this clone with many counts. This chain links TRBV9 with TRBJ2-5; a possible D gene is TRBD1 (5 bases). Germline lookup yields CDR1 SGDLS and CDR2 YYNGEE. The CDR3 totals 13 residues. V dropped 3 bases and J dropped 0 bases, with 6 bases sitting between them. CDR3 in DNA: TGTGCCAGCAGCGAGGACAACCAAGAGACCCAGTACTTC. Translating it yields CASSEDNQETQYF.

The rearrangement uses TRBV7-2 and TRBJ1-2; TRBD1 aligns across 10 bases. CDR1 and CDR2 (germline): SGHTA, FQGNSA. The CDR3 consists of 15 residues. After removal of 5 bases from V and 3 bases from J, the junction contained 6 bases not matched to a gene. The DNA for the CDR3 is TGTGCCAGCAGCCGGCGGGACAGGGGAGACTATGGCTACACCTTC. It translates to CASSRRDRGDYGYTF.

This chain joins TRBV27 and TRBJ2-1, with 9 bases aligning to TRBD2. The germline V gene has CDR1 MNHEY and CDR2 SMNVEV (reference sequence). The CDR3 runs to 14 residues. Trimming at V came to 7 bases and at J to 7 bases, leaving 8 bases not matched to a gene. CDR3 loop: CASNLRGGANEQFF. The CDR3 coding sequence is TGTGCCAGCAACCTACGCGGGGGGGCTAATGAGCAGTTCTTC.

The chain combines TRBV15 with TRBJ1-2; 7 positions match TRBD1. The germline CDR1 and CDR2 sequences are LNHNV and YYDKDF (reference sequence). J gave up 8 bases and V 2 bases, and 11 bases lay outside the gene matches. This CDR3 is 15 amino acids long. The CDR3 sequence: CATSRPGTAPGGYTF. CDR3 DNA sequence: TGTGCCACCAGCAGACCCGGGACAGCCCCGGGAGGCTACACCTTC. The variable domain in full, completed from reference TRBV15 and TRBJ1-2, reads DAMVIQNPRYQVTQFGKPVTLSCSQTLNHNVMYWYQQKSSQAPKLLFHYYDKDFNNEADTPDNFQSRRPNTSFCFLDIRSPGLGDTAMYLCATSRPGTAPGGYTFGSGTRLTVV.

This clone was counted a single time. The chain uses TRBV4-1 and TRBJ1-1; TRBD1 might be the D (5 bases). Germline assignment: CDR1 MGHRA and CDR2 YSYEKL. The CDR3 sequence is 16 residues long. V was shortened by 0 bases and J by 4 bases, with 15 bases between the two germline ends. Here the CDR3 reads CASSQEIGRGGTEAFF. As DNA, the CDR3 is TGCGCCAGCAGCCAAGAAATTGGGAGGGGTGGCACTGAAGCTTTCTTT.

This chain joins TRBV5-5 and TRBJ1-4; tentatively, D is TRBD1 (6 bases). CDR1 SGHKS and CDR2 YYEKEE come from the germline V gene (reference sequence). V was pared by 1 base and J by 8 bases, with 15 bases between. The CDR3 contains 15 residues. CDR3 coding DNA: TGTGCCAGCAGCTTGTTCGGGGGGCGCGGGGAAAAACTGTTTTTT. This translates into CASSLFGGRGEKLFF.

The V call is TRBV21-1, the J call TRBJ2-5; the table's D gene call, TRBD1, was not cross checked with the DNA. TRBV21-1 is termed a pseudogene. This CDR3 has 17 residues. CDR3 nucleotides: TGTGCCAGCAGCCTAGGGAGGGACAGGGGGCCTCGAGAGACCCAGTACTTC. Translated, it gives CASSLGRDRGPRETQYF.

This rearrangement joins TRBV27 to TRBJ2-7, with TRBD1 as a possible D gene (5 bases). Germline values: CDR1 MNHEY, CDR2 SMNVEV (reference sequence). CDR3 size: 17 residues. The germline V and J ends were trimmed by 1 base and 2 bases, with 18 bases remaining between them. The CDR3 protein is CASSLWGPNQLPYEQYF. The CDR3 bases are TGTGCCAGCAGTTTATGGGGCCCGAACCAGTTACCCTACGAGCAGTACTTC.

This CDR3 is CASSSQTGWGNTIYF. In DNA, the CDR3 is TGTGCCAGCAGCTCGCAGACAGGATGGGGAAACACCATATATTTT. The chain is built from TRBV11-2 and TRBJ1-3; maybe TRBD1 (6 bases). Germline V CDR1 and CDR2: SGHAT, FQNNGV. The CDR3 sequence is 15 residues long. V lost 4 bases and J 4 bases, leaving 14 bases between the germline ends.